One sample yielded the 30 T cell receptor beta chains listed below, sequenced in a study of control samples from healthy donors and cancer patients. Using immunoSEQ multiplex PCR, the repertoire was profiled, and TCRdb retains in-frame clones only, with some absent. The table includes 90,000 to 130,000 clones, roughly 88% detected once. The specimen was PBMCs. The receptors were sampled from an older woman with lung cancer.

The genes are TRBV7-6 and TRBJ2-2; D is unclear. Trimming took off 5 bases at V and 7 bases at J, with 11 bases between the two ends. The germline V gene has CDR1 SGHVS and CDR2 FNYEAQ. The CDR3 spans 13 residues. Written as DNA, the CDR3 is TGTGCCAGCAGCCCCGGCGCTGGCGGGGAGCTGTTTTTT. Translating gives CASSPGAGGELFF.

This clone was recorded only once. The chain's CDR3 is CASSFGQGGPYGYTF. DNA of the CDR3: TGCGCCAGCAGCTTCGGACAGGGAGGTCCCTATGGCTACACCTTC. The V call is TRBV5-1, the J call TRBJ1-2; 8 bases map to TRBD1. J gave up 4 bases and V 2 bases, and 7 bases lay outside the gene matches. This CDR3 spans 15 amino acids. Per the germline V gene, CDR1 is SGHRS and CDR2 is YFSETQ.

The gene calls are TRBV7-9 and TRBJ2-1; D call uncertain. The CDR3 length is 15 residues. Trimming stripped 6 bases from V and 3 bases from J, with 15 bases between. From germline, CDR1 is SEHNR and CDR2 FQNEAQ (reference sequence). This CDR3 is CASRPLADDYNEQFF. In DNA, the CDR3 is TGTGCCAGCAGACCTCTTGCGGACGACTACAATGAGCAGTTCTTC.

This chain links TRBV3-1 (or the pseudogene TRBV3-2) with TRBJ1-2; tentative D call: TRBD1 (6 bases). The V and J ends lost 0 bases and 6 bases respectively, with 14 bases between them. The germline gives CDR1 LGHDT, CDR2 YNNKEL (reference sequence). The CDR3 consists of 15 residues. As DNA, the CDR3 is TGTGCCAGCAGCCAAGATATAGGGGGAGGGGATGGCTACACCTTC. This translates into CASSQDIGGGDGYTF.

The V and J genes are TRBV7-2 and TRBJ1-2; D gene uncertain. CDR1 is SGHTA and CDR2 is FQGNSA in the germline V gene. The germline V and J ends were trimmed by 0 bases and 6 bases, with 8 bases remaining between them. The CDR3 contains 13 residues. The CDR3 DNA reads as TGTGCCAGCAGCTTAGCAGGGTTTGATGGCTACACCTTC. Protein sequence: CASSLAGFDGYTF.

V usage is TRBV7-2 and J usage is TRBJ2-1; 14 nucleotides line up with TRBD2. Trimming cost V 2 bases and J 8 bases; bases outside gene matches: 5. Germline assignment: CDR1 SGHTA and CDR2 FQGNSA. The CDR3 length is 16 residues. The CDR3 protein is CASSLSGLAGADEQFF. The DNA of the CDR3 is TGTGCCAGCAGCTTATCGGGACTAGCGGGAGCTGATGAGCAGTTCTTC.

The chain links TRBV2 to TRBJ2-1; D might be TRBD2 (6 bases). The CDR3 consists of 16 residues. Germline V gives CDR1 SNHLY, CDR2 FYNNEI. Trimming took off 4 bases at V and 5 bases at J, with 18 bases between the two ends. The CDR3 coding sequence is TGTGCCAGCAGTGTAACACTAGCCCTCCCCAACAATGAGCAGTTCTTC. Translated: CASSVTLALPNNEQFF.

V usage is TRBV11-3 and J usage is TRBJ1-1; D not certain. Looked up from germline, CDR1 is SGHNT and CDR2 is YENEEA. This CDR3 has 14 residues. V was clipped by 3 bases and J by 0 bases, with 8 bases between them. In DNA form, the CDR3 reads TGTGCCAGCAGCTTTTCCGGGATGAACACTGAAGCTTTCTTT. This translates into CASSFSGMNTEAFF.

The V gene is TRBV6-2 or TRBV6-3, the J gene TRBJ2-1; TRBD2 aligns across 7 bases. The CDR3 consists of 14 residues. The V and J ends lost 4 bases and 8 bases, in that order; junction bases with no gene match: 8. Germline V CDR1 and CDR2: MNHEY, SVGEGT. The CDR3: CASSLGQRGDEQFF. The CDR3 DNA reads as TGTGCCAGCAGTTTGGGGCAGCGGGGCGATGAGCAGTTCTTC.

The rearrangement uses TRBV19 and TRBJ1-2; 7 nucleotides match TRBD1. Germline V gene data show CDR1 as LNHDA and CDR2 as SQIVND (reference sequence). V gave up 6 bases and J gave up 6 bases; unmatched junction bases: 13. The CDR3 covers 15 residues. CDR3 residues: CASSPRKGAPNGYTF. CDR3 DNA sequence: TGTGCCAGTAGCCCCCGGAAGGGGGCGCCTAATGGCTACACCTTC. Variable domain in full (rest from reference TRBV19 and TRBJ1-2): DGGITQSPKYLFRKEGQNVTLSCEQNLNHDAMYWYRQDPGQGLRLIYYSQIVNDFQKGDIAEGYSVSREKKESFPLTVTSAQKNPTAFYLCASSPRKGAPNGYTFGSGTRLTVV.

This chain connects TRBV9 to TRBJ1-5; D gene unclear. The germline V gene encodes CDR1 SGDLS and CDR2 YYNGEE. V lost 0 bases, J lost 7 bases, and 14 bases lay in between. The CDR3 loop spans 15 amino acids. CDR3 DNA: TGTGCCAGCAGCGTAGAGACCGACTTTGGCCAGCCCCAGCATTTT. Protein: CASSVETDFGQPQHF.

This clone is deemed medium-sized (0.01 to 0.1%). The rearrangement links TRBV7-6 to TRBJ2-7; either TRBD1 or TRBD2 may fit D (5 bases each). V shed 5 bases and J shed 2 bases, with 16 bases lying between them. This CDR3 has 15 residues. CDR1 SGHVS and CDR2 FNYEAQ come from the germline V gene. Written as DNA, the CDR3 is TGTGCCAGCAGCACTACATGGGGACCCGCCTACGAGCAGTACTTC. This sequence encodes CASSTTWGPAYEQYF.

This clone was detected only a few times. J is TRBJ1-5 and V is TRBV7-8; D is uncertain. CDR1 is SGHVS, CDR2 FQNEAQ, per germline. CDR3 length: 15 amino acids. Trimming shortened V by 1 base and J by 2 bases, and 9 bases separated the two germline ends. The CDR3 is CASSLGVRRNQPQHF. In DNA form, the CDR3 reads TGTGCCAGCAGCTTAGGGGTCCGACGCAATCAGCCCCAGCATTTT. The full variable domain, with the rest looked up from reference TRBV7-8 and TRBJ1-5, is GAGVSQSPRYKVAKRGQDVALRCDPISGHVSLFWYQQALGQGPEFLTYFQNEAQLDKSGLPSDRFFAERPEGSVSTLKIQRTQQEDSAVYLCASSLGVRRNQPQHFGDGTRLSIL.

The rearrangement joins TRBV19 to TRBJ1-4; maybe TRBD1 (6 bases). The germline CDR1 and CDR2 sequences are LNHDA and SQIVND (reference sequence). V gave up 6 bases and J gave up 2 bases, with 13 bases separating them. The CDR3 runs 15 residues. In DNA form, the CDR3 reads TGTGCCAGTAGATCCTCCAGGGGTACTAATGAAAAACTGTTTTTT. Translating gives CASRSSRGTNEKLFF.

The rearrangement joins TRBV6-5 to TRBJ1-3; weak D call: TRBD1 (6 bases). The CDR3 sequence is 13 residues long. Trimming took 6 bases from V and 4 from J, leaving 10 bases between them. Germline-derived CDR1 and CDR2 are MNHEY and SVGAGI. The CDR3: CASRGGPGNTIYF. The CDR3 coding sequence is TGTGCCAGCAGGGGGGGGCCCGGAAACACCATATATTTT.

The chain links TRBV18 to TRBJ1-1; 7 nucleotides align to TRBD1. V shed 6 bases, J shed 4 bases, and the junction held 14 bases outside the gene matches. CDR1 and CDR2 (germline): KGHSH, LQKENI. The CDR3 spans 16 residues. CDR3 bases: TGTGCCAGCTCCTTCTCGAGGGGGCCCGATTCCACTGAAGCTTTCTTT. Translated, it gives CASSFSRGPDSTEAFF.

This clone was observed once. The V gene is TRBV19, the J gene TRBJ2-7, with TRBD2 as a possible D gene (6 bases). The length of the CDR3 is 18 residues. Per the germline V gene, CDR1 is LNHDA and CDR2 is SQIVND (reference sequence). V gave up 2 bases and J gave up 2 bases, with 22 bases separating them. The CDR3 loop is CASSISHSGGVSTYEQYF. The CDR3, as DNA: TGTGCCAGTAGTATATCTCACTCAGGCGGGGTTAGCACCTACGAGCAGTACTTC. Using reference TRBV19 and TRBJ2-7 for the parts outside the CDR3, the full variable domain is DGGITQSPKYLFRKEGQNVTLSCEQNLNHDAMYWYRQDPGQGLRLIYYSQIVNDFQKGDIAEGYSVSREKKESFPLTVTSAQKNPTAFYLCASSISHSGGVSTYEQYFGPGTRLTVT.

The table lists this clone with a few counts. V usage is TRBV9 and J usage is TRBJ1-2; 7 nucleotides line up with TRBD1. This CDR3 contains 15 residues. With V trimmed by 4 bases and J by 5 bases, 11 bases remained unmatched. Germline CDR1 and CDR2: SGDLS and YYNGEE. The CDR3 loop reads CASSTRNRGDYGYTF. The CDR3 nucleotides are TGTGCCAGCAGCACCCGTAACAGGGGAGATTATGGCTACACCTTC.

J is TRBJ2-2 and V is TRBV15, with D uncertain. Trimming removed 0 bases at V and 2 bases at J, with 13 bases between. Germline CDR1 reads LNHNV; CDR2 reads YYDKDF (reference sequence). The CDR3 is 17 residues long. The CDR3 reads CATSRDRGSSNTGELFF. The CDR3 DNA follows: TGTGCCACCAGCAGAGATCGCGGCTCTTCAAACACCGGGGAGCTGTTTTTT.

The rearrangement joins TRBV7-9 to TRBJ2-1; unclear D gene. CDR3 length equals 12 residues. Trimming shortened V by 5 bases and J by 9 bases, and 11 bases separated the two germline ends. Germline V gene sequence: CDR1 SEHNR, CDR2 FQNEAQ (reference sequence). CDR3 sequence: CASSRTRVEQFF. In DNA, the CDR3 is TGTGCCAGCAGCCGAACTCGAGTTGAGCAGTTCTTC.

The chain combines TRBV6-6 with TRBJ1-1; D possibly corresponds to TRBD1 (5 bases). The CDR3 loop spans 14 amino acids. V was shortened by 2 bases and J by 4 bases, with 11 bases between the two germline ends. Germline loops: CDR1 MNHNY, CDR2 SVGAGI (reference sequence). CDR3 region: CASSYQRQTTEAFF. CDR3 nucleotides: TGTGCCAGCAGTTACCAGAGACAGACCACTGAAGCTTTCTTT.

V usage is TRBV19 and J usage is TRBJ1-1; D gene uncertain. Trimming pared 6 bases from V and 6 bases from J, leaving 8 bases between. Germline CDR1 reads LNHDA; CDR2 reads SQIVND (reference sequence). The CDR3 extends over 11 amino acids. CDR3 residues: CASRRISEAFF. The CDR3 bases are TGTGCCAGTAGGAGGATCTCTGAAGCTTTCTTT.

This clone was found once. The chain uses TRBV6-2 or TRBV6-3 and TRBJ1-1, with D possibly TRBD1 on 5 matching bases. The CDR3 runs 17 residues. V lost 3 bases and J 3 bases, leaving 20 bases between the germline ends. Germline-derived CDR1 and CDR2 are MNHEY and SVGEGT. This chain's CDR3 is CASSYNRRGIGDTEAFF. CDR3 DNA sequence: TGTGCCAGCAGTTATAACCGACGGGGGATAGGGGACACTGAAGCTTTCTTT.

The chain has TRBV6-5 and TRBJ2-7; 7 bases align to TRBD1. V gave up 4 bases and J gave up 4 bases; unmatched junction bases: 10. The V gene's germline CDR1 is MNHEY and CDR2 SVGAGI. The CDR3 length is 15 residues. In DNA, the CDR3 is TGTGCCAGCAGTTCCCGGGACACAGGGGTTTACGAGCAGTACTTC. Residues: CASSSRDTGVYEQYF.

The chain links TRBV18 to TRBJ1-1; D unclear. The V gene lost 1 base and the J gene lost 1 base, with 7 bases spanning the gap. Per the germline V gene, CDR1 is KGHSH and CDR2 is LQKENI. This CDR3 comprises 14 residues. The CDR3, as DNA: TGTGCCAGCTCACCACTCATCGAGAACACTGAAGCTTTCTTT. Protein sequence: CASSPLIENTEAFF. The entire variable domain, with the rest obtained from reference TRBV18 and TRBJ1-1, is as follows: NAGVMQNPRHLVRRRGQEARLRCSPMKGHSHVYWYRQLPEEGLKFMVYLQKENIIDESGMPKERFSAEFPKEGPSILRIQQVVRGDSAAYFCASSPLIENTEAFFGQGTRLTVV.

CDR3 residues: CASSSGQGFYGYTF. DNA of the CDR3: TGCGCCAGCAGTTCGGGACAGGGATTCTATGGCTACACCTTC. The chain has TRBV5-1 and TRBJ1-2; 9 positions match TRBD1. This CDR3 is built from 14 residues. Germline CDR1 SGHRS, CDR2 YFSETQ. V lost 5 bases to trimming and J lost 4 bases; unmatched junction nucleotides: 6.

The chain carries TRBV6-2 or TRBV6-3 and TRBJ2-1; 14 bases match TRBD2. Germline CDR1 reads MNHEY; CDR2 reads SVGEGT. Trimming removed 2 bases from V and 7 bases from J; junction bases left unmatched: 13. This CDR3 is built from 19 residues. The CDR3 nucleotides read TGTGCCAGCAGTTACCCAAATTCTGGGACTAGCGGGGGCAGAAATGAGCAGTTCTTC. Protein: CASSYPNSGTSGGRNEQFF.

The chain couples TRBV19 to TRBJ2-3; D is perhaps TRBD1 (5 bases). The CDR3 has 13 amino acids. Germline V lookup: CDR1 LNHDA, CDR2 SQIVND (reference sequence). Deletions cut 11 bases from V and 0 bases from J, with 12 bases between. This CDR3 is CARRVTSTDTQYF. CDR3 nucleotides: TGTGCCCGCAGGGTTACTAGCACAGATACGCAGTATTTT.

The rearrangement joins TRBV23-1 to TRBJ2-2; no definite D call. TRBV23-1 is an ORF; its function is uncertain. The V gene lost 4 bases and the J gene lost 3 bases, with 15 bases spanning the gap. CDR3 size: 16 residues. The CDR3 DNA sequence: TGCGCCAGCAGTCCTTCAGGCCAGAAGTACACCGGGGAGCTGTTTTTT. As protein: CASSPSGQKYTGELFF.

This clone was detected only a few times. This chain links TRBV29-1 with TRBJ2-1, with a weak D call TRBD2 (5 bases). CDR1 and CDR2 from the germline V gene are SQVTM and ANQGSEA. The length of the CDR3 is 13 residues. Trimming removed 2 bases at V and 4 bases at J, with 9 bases between. Written as DNA, the CDR3 is TGCAGCGTTGAAAGCGGCAGGTACAATGAGCAGTTCTTC. The encoded protein is CSVESGRYNEQFF.